These T cell receptor beta chains were read from a single sample in a study of T cell clusters in autoimmune cytopenias. TCRdb reprocessed the multiplex PCR reads and stores each CDR3 protein as one record, lacking DNA. Reported are 6,900 or so distinct CDR3 sequences; the ten largest clones contain approximately 9.3%. The same specimen was also included in a second study, on T cell repertoires in aging, cancer and after chemotherapy.

Sequences were obtained from peripheral blood. The receptors derive from a human donor in good health. CDR3s include the opening cysteine and the closing phenylalanine or tryptophan. Clone sizes are given selectively: once, few, many, or a class where the clone is expanded.

CDR3 protein: CASSIGGAYQETQYF
clone size: .
J gene: TRBJ2-5
V gene: TRBV5-5

CDR3 protein: CASTPRGRGAYNEQFF
clone size: .
J gene: TRBJ2-1
V gene: TRBV27

CDR3 protein: CASMVSSGRDTQYF
clone size: .
J gene: TRBJ2-3
V gene: TRBV12-3/TRBV12-4

CDR3 protein: CSVATGGNQPQHF
clone size: medium-sized
J gene: TRBJ1-5
V gene: TRBV29-1

CDR3 protein: CAISDYPGDGSPEAFF
clone size: .
J gene: TRBJ1-1
V gene: TRBV10-3

CDR3 protein: CASSRTGPHNSGNTIYF
clone size: .
J gene: TRBJ1-3
V gene: TRBV6-5

CDR3 protein: CASSQNSGQYNEQFF
clone size: .
J gene: TRBJ2-1
V gene: TRBV5-6

CDR3 protein: CASSTTSGGPETQYF
clone size: .
J gene: TRBJ2-5
V gene: TRBV6-1

CDR3 protein: CASSPGRRDTEAFF
clone size: .
J gene: TRBJ1-1
V gene: TRBV18

CDR3 protein: CASSLVASNEQFF
clone size: .
J gene: TRBJ2-1
V gene: TRBV5-1

CDR3 protein: CASSLGGDTQYF
clone size: medium-sized
J gene: TRBJ2-3
V gene: TRBV6-5

CDR3 protein: CASSDGGGADTQYF
clone size: .
J gene: TRBJ2-3
V gene: TRBV6-4

CDR3 protein: CASSLEDLDDEQFF
clone size: .
J gene: TRBJ2-1
V gene: TRBV5-1

CDR3 protein: CASSEVPSGNTIYF
clone size: .
J gene: TRBJ1-3
V gene: TRBV6-1

CDR3 protein: CASSLGPNLYGYTF
clone size: medium-sized
J gene: TRBJ1-2
V gene: TRBV5-6

CDR3 protein: CASRTDRGVNSPLHF
clone size: .
J gene: TRBJ1-6
V gene: TRBV6-6